The sequence of this TCR beta chain was determined in a study of cytomegalovirus exposure and HLA in healthy donors. Study overall: Unique TCRs from HLA-typed donors, roughly 89 million of them, were held in an early data release. Study outcomes and limitations: Some V segments could not be told apart, so they were left out, TRBV6-2 and TRBV6-3 among them. Common viral pathogens seemed to be connected with several of the most significant clusters, according to a later analysis. In a later analysis, productive TCRs from donors in an Asian-associated ancestry cluster reportedly carried fewer N-insertions than the cohort mean.

Vbeta (60) and Jbeta (13) primers were used in the PCR. Assay: immunoSEQ multiplex PCR; the TCRdb copy retains only in-frame clones and omits some. The sample consists of approximately 110,000 clones, 15% of them appearing once. Germline loops: CDR1 LNHNV, CDR2 YYDKDF (reference sequence). This CDR3 comprises 15 residues. Deletions cut 0 bases from V and 0 bases from J, with 9 bases between. This clone was seen just once. No antigen is known for it. The identical CDR3 is also encoded by other nucleotide sequences in the sample. The clonotype comes from a woman under 30 in good health and CMV-seronegative. The chain uses TRBV15 and TRBJ2-7; D might be TRBD2 (6 bases). Material for sequencing was PBMCs. The CDR3 DNA reads TGTGCCACCAGCAGAGAGGCGGGAAGCTCCTACGAGCAGTACTTC. Its protein product is CATSREAGSSYEQYF.